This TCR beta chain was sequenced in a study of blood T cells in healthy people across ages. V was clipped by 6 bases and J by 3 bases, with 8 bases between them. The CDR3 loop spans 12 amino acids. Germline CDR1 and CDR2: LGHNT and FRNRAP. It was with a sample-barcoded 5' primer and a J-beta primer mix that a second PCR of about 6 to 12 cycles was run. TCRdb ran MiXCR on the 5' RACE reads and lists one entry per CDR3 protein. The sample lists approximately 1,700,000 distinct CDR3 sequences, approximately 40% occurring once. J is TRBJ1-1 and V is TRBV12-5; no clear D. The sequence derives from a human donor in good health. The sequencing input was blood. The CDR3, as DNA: TGTGCTAGTGGGGTGACGGACACTGAAGCTTTCTTT. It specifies CASGVTDTEAFF. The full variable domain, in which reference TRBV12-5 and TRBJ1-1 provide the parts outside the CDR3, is DARVTQTPRHKVTEMGQEVTMRCQPILGHNTVFWYRQTMMQGLELLAYFRNRAPLDDSGMPKDRFSAEMPDATLATLKIQPSEPRDSAVYFCASGVTDTEAFFGQGTRLTVV.